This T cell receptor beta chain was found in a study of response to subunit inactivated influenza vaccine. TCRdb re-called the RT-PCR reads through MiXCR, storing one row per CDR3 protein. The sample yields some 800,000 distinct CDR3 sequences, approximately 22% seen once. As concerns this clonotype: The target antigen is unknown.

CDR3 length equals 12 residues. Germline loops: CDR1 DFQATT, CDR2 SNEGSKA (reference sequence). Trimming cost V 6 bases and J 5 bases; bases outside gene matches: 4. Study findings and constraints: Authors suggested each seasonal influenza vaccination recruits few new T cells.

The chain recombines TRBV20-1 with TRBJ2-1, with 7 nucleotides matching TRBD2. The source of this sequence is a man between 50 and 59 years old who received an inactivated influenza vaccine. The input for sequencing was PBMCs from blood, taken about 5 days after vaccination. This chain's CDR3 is CSASREHNEQFF. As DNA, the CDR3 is TGCAGTGCGTCGCGGGAGCACAATGAGCAGTTCTTC.